The 10 T cell receptor beta chains presented below share a single source sample, sequenced in a study of blood T cell repertoires in COVID-19. Clones were read by immunoSEQ multiplex PCR, and TCRdb kept only the in-frame ones, dropping some. Of just over 300,000 clones detected, about 88% appear once; the ten largest clones hold over 8%. The specimen sequenced was PBMCs or T cells enriched from blood (not recorded which). The receptors were sampled from a woman aged 40 to 50 who had recovered from COVID-19.

The chain has TRBV5-4 and TRBJ1-5, with 8 nucleotides matching TRBD1. The CDR3 has 16 residues. The V gene end was trimmed by 2 bases and the J gene end by 5 bases; junction bases not matched to a gene: 9. Per germline, CDR1 SGHNT and CDR2 YYREEE (reference sequence). The CDR3 region has the DNA TGTGCCAGCAGCTTCCAAGGACAGGGCGGCGATCAGCCCCAGCATTTT. It codes for CASSFQGQGGDQPQHF.

The V gene is TRBV18, the J gene TRBJ2-7, with D perhaps matching TRBD1 (6 bases). Germline CDR1 KGHSH, CDR2 LQKENI. Trimming took 1 base from V and 3 from J, leaving 13 bases between them. The CDR3 covers 15 residues. The CDR3 reads CASSPRRGSDYEQYF. CDR3 coding DNA: TGTGCCAGCTCACCACGCAGGGGCTCTGACTACGAGCAGTACTTC. Together with reference TRBV18 and TRBJ2-7, the CDR3 gives the full variable domain: NAGVMQNPRHLVRRRGQEARLRCSPMKGHSHVYWYRQLPEEGLKFMVYLQKENIIDESGMPKERFSAEFPKEGPSILRIQQVVRGDSAAYFCASSPRRGSDYEQYFGPGTRLTVT.

The gene calls are TRBV5-8 and TRBJ1-2; the D is unclear. V was shortened by 0 bases and J by 5 bases, with 11 bases between the two germline ends. The CDR3 contains 14 residues. Germline V gene lookup returns CDR1 SGHTS and CDR2 YDEGEE. CDR3 residues: CASSLAGVSYGYTF. The CDR3, as DNA: TGTGCCAGCAGCTTGGCCGGGGTATCTTATGGCTACACCTTC. The whole variable domain, remainder taken from reference TRBV5-8 and TRBJ1-2, is EAGVTQSPTHLIKTRGQQATLRCSPISGHTSVYWYQQALGLGLQFLLWYDEGEERNRGNFPPRFSGRQFPNYSSELNVNALELEDSALYLCASSLAGVSYGYTFGSGTRLTVV.

The chain is built from TRBV12-5 and TRBJ2-5; D not certain. This CDR3 spans 11 amino acids. V was pared by 3 bases and J by 4 bases, with 3 bases between. Germline-derived CDR1 and CDR2 are LGHNT and FRNRAP. The CDR3 DNA is TGTGCTAGTGGTTTCGGAGAGACCCAGTACTTC. This encodes CASGFGETQYF.

This clone has a single count. This same CDR3 is encoded by further DNA sequences in the sample. The V call is TRBV11-2, the J call TRBJ2-7; tentatively, D is TRBD2 (5 bases). Germline V lookup: CDR1 SGHAT, CDR2 FQNNGV. V was shortened by 3 bases and J by 3 bases, with 6 bases between the two germline ends. The CDR3 runs 12 residues. The CDR3 region is CASSFEGYEQYF. In DNA, the CDR3 is TGTGCCAGCAGCTTTGAGGGCTACGAGCAGTACTTC.

The chain employs TRBV2 and TRBJ1-1; D is perhaps TRBD1 (6 bases). Germline V gene data show CDR1 as SNHLY and CDR2 as FYNNEI. The CDR3 loop spans 13 amino acids. The germline V and J ends were trimmed by 7 bases and 0 bases, with 9 bases remaining between them. CDR3: CASIGTLNTEAFF. The DNA for the CDR3 is TGTGCCAGCATTGGGACATTGAACACTGAAGCTTTCTTT.

The chain uses TRBV5-6 and TRBJ1-1; D unclear. The CDR3 extends over 12 amino acids. V was pared by 4 bases and J by 1 base, with 5 bases between. The V gene's germline CDR1 is SGHDT and CDR2 YYEEEE. Written as DNA, the CDR3 is TGTGCCAGCAGCCCCTCGAACACTGAAGCTTTCTTT. Residues: CASSPSNTEAFF. The whole variable domain, remainder taken from reference TRBV5-6 and TRBJ1-1, is DAGVTQSPTHLIKTRGQQVTLRCSPKSGHDTVSWYQQALGQGPQFIFQYYEEEERQRGNFPDRFSGHQFPNYSSELNVNALLLGDSALYLCASSPSNTEAFFGQGTRLTVV.

Only one count was recorded for this clone. V usage is TRBV6-5 and J usage is TRBJ2-2, with 7 bases fitting TRBD1. Trimming took 6 bases from V and 8 from J; bases not matched to a gene: 6. From germline, CDR1 is MNHEY and CDR2 SVGAGI. The CDR3 covers 13 residues. CDR3 DNA sequence: TGTGCCAGCAGGCAGGGGGTCGGGGGGGAGCTGTTTTTT. Amino acids: CASRQGVGGELFF.

The J gene is TRBJ2-5, the V gene TRBV19; TRBD2 aligns across 9 bases. V dropped 3 bases and J dropped 5; count of bases not matched to a gene: 16. The CDR3 loop spans 18 amino acids. In germline, CDR1 is LNHDA, CDR2 SQIVND (reference sequence). CDR3 DNA: TGTGCCAGTAGTATCGGGGTTTCTTTTGCGGGAGGGGTGGAGACCCAGTACTTC. This gives the protein CASSIGVSFAGGVETQYF. The variable domain in full, completed from reference TRBV19 and TRBJ2-5, reads DGGITQSPKYLFRKEGQNVTLSCEQNLNHDAMYWYRQDPGQGLRLIYYSQIVNDFQKGDIAEGYSVSREKKESFPLTVTSAQKNPTAFYLCASSIGVSFAGGVETQYFGPGTRLLVL.

J is TRBJ2-3 and V is TRBV10-3; perhaps TRBD2 as D (6 bases). V was shortened by 6 bases and J by 3 bases, with 16 bases between the two germline ends. CDR3 length: 15 residues. Germline V CDR1 and CDR2: ENHRY, SYGVKD. The CDR3 nucleotides read TGTGCCATCAGCCTCCGGGACTTAATTACAGATACGCAGTATTTT. This gives the protein CAISLRDLITDTQYF.